One sample yielded the 2 T cell receptor beta chains listed below, sequenced in a study of PD-1 blockade in classical Hodgkin lymphoma. Each patient's relapse followed autologous stem cell transplantation, and brentuximab vedotin exposure varied. Sequenced by immunoSEQ multiplex PCR; TCRdb stores in-frame clones only, minus some. The sample holds approximately 150,000 clones, just under 80% seen once. The sample in question was peripheral blood mononuclear cells (PBMCs), obtained before the second cycle of nivolumab. The receptors here all came from a human donor with classical Hodgkin lymphoma.

DNA for the CDR3: TGTGCCAGCAGCCAAAGGAGGCCCCGCGGGGAGCAGTACTTC. Its protein is CASSQRRPRGEQYF. The rearrangement links TRBV13 to TRBJ2-7; TRBD2 is a possible D gene (5 bases). The germline V gene encodes CDR1 PRHDT and CDR2 FYEKMQ (reference sequence). The CDR3 extends over 14 amino acids. Trimming took 5 bases from V and 7 from J, leaving 18 bases between them.

V and J are TRBV19 and TRBJ1-1; no clear D. Germline loops: CDR1 LNHDA, CDR2 SQIVND (reference sequence). The V gene lost 3 bases and the J gene lost 4 bases, with 12 bases spanning the gap. This CDR3 comprises 14 residues. For the CDR3, the DNA is TGTGCCAGTAGTATTGGGGAGGGAAGCACTGAAGCTTTCTTT. Its translation: CASSIGEGSTEAFF.